This entry lists 21 T cell receptor beta chains sequenced from one sample in a study of spatial heterogeneity in lung cancer. The time point is: sample taken at primary tumor resection. Whole RNA, which was extracted from tumor, nontumor lung tissue or frozen PBMC, was sequenced without any cell sorting. One entry per CDR3 protein, called by TCRdb with MiXCR from the 5' RACE reads. This table holds about 22,000 distinct CDR3 sequences, about 4.6% found once. Sequencing was performed on PBMCs, taken at surgery. These receptors were taken from a male donor with early-stage non-small cell lung cancer.

There are many counts of this clonotype. This chain connects TRBV5-4 to TRBJ1-1; no reliable D call. From germline, CDR1 is SGHNT and CDR2 YYREEE (reference sequence). This CDR3 spans 12 amino acids. The V and J ends lost 0 bases and 10 bases respectively, with 10 bases between them. The CDR3: CASSLDSLRAFF. CDR3 in DNA: TGTGCCAGCAGCTTGGACAGCCTCCGAGCTTTCTTT.

The chain recombines TRBV20-1 with TRBJ2-7, with D hard to call. Trimming stripped 0 bases from V and 4 bases from J, with 7 bases between. This CDR3 region has 12 residues. In germline, CDR1 is DFQATT, CDR2 SNEGSKA (reference sequence). The CDR3 is CSARDQPYEQYF. CDR3 nucleotide sequence: TGCAGTGCTAGAGACCAACCGTACGAGCAGTACTTC.

Many counts were recorded for this clonotype. V gene TRBV11-3 combines with J gene TRBJ2-1; D possibly uses TRBD1 or TRBD2 (5 bases each). V was shortened by 0 bases and J by 6 bases, with 12 bases between the two germline ends. Germline V CDR1 and CDR2: SGHNT, YENEEA. The CDR3 spans 15 residues. In DNA form, the CDR3 reads TGTGCCAGCAGCTTAGAAGTCCGGGGCCTCAATGAGCAGTTCTTC. Encoded protein: CASSLEVRGLNEQFF.

This clonotype has more than one count but fewer than ten. The chain joins TRBV20-1 to TRBJ2-1, with D tentatively TRBD2 (5 bases). Trimming removed 0 bases at V and 4 bases at J, with 13 bases between. The CDR3 length is 15 residues. Germline V gene sequence: CDR1 DFQATT, CDR2 SNEGSKA (reference sequence). CDR3 nucleotides: TGCAGTGCTAGAGACAGGAGGCACCCTTACAATGAGCAGTTCTTC. Protein product: CSARDRRHPYNEQFF.

This clonotype was seen a handful of times. V gene TRBV7-2 combines with J gene TRBJ2-1, with 10 bases identical to TRBD2. After removal of 1 base from V and 9 bases from J, the junction contained 9 bases not matched to a gene. The CDR3 is 16 residues long. Germline V gives CDR1 SGHTA, CDR2 FQGNSA. This chain's CDR3 is CASSLGLAGARAEQFF. In nucleotides, the CDR3 is TGTGCCAGCAGCTTAGGGCTAGCGGGGGCCCGGGCTGAGCAGTTCTTC.

This clonotype was observed at least ten times. The V and J genes are TRBV11-2 and TRBJ2-5, with D maybe TRBD2 (6 bases). Per germline, CDR1 SGHAT and CDR2 FQNNGV. The CDR3 is 15 residues long. Trimming removed 7 bases from V and 2 bases from J, with 17 bases in between. CDR3: CASTTPTRQQETQYF. Here the CDR3 DNA reads TGTGCCAGCACAACCCCGACTAGACAACAAGAGACCCAGTACTTC. Combining the CDR3 with reference TRBV11-2 and TRBJ2-5 gives the whole variable domain EAGVAQSPRYKIIEKRQSVAFWCNPISGHATLYWYQQILGQGPKLLIQFQNNGVVDDSQLPKDRFSAERLKGVDSTLKIQPAKLEDSAVYLCASTTPTRQQETQYFGPGTRLLVL.

This clonotype was recorded many times. V usage is TRBV25-1 and J usage is TRBJ1-1; D is ambiguous. V dropped 6 bases and J dropped 10 bases, with 12 bases sitting between them. The length of the CDR3 is 11 residues. Germline V gives CDR1 MGHDK, CDR2 SYGVNS. The CDR3 loop reads CASRDWRGAFF. The CDR3 coding sequence is TGTGCCAGCAGGGACTGGCGGGGAGCTTTCTTT.

There are many counts of this clonotype. The genes are TRBV7-9 and TRBJ2-3, with unresolved D. The CDR3 covers 13 residues. The V and J ends lost 5 bases and 6 bases respectively, with 12 bases between them. In germline, CDR1 is SEHNR, CDR2 FQNEAQ (reference sequence). The CDR3 nucleotides read TGTGCCAGCAGCCGTGCTCCGGAGGATACGCAGTATTTT. It specifies CASSRAPEDTQYF.

This clonotype was observed at least ten times. The chain combines TRBV3-1 with TRBJ1-1; D unresolved. The CDR3 consists of 13 residues. Germline assignment: CDR1 LGHDT and CDR2 YNNKEL (reference sequence). Trimming removed 7 bases from V and 4 bases from J, with 13 bases in between. CDR3 sequence (DNA): TGTGCCAGCAACTCGGACGGGATCACTGAAGCTTTCTTT. It codes for CASNSDGITEAFF.

This clonotype has only a few counts. The chain joins TRBV19 to TRBJ2-1; TRBD2 aligns across 7 bases. Germline V gene sequence: CDR1 LNHDA, CDR2 SQIVND (reference sequence). Unmatched junction bases numbered 0, after V lost 10 bases and J lost 3 bases. This CDR3 spans 11 amino acids. CDR3 sequence reads: CATGGYNEQFF. The CDR3 DNA follows: TGTGCCACGGGGGGCTACAATGAGCAGTTCTTC.

In this sample, this clonotype turned up many times. The rearrangement links TRBV15 to TRBJ2-5; 9 nucleotides agree with TRBD2. The V and J ends lost 2 bases and 5 bases, in that order; junction bases with no gene match: 6. CDR3 length equals 15 residues. Per germline, CDR1 LNHNV and CDR2 YYDKDF (reference sequence). The CDR3 spells CATSRSRTSVETQYF. In DNA form, the CDR3 reads TGTGCCACCAGCAGATCCAGGACTAGCGTGGAGACCCAGTACTTC.

This clonotype occurred many times. This rearrangement joins TRBV7-9 to TRBJ1-4; tentative D call: TRBD1 (5 bases). This CDR3 has 14 amino acids. V was trimmed by 3 bases and J by 3 bases, leaving 8 bases between them. In germline, CDR1 is SEHNR, CDR2 FQNEAQ (reference sequence). This CDR3 reads CASSFGTSNEKLFF. The CDR3 nucleotides read TGTGCCAGCAGCTTCGGGACCTCTAATGAAAAACTGTTTTTT. The entire variable domain, with the rest obtained from reference TRBV7-9 and TRBJ1-4, is as follows: DTGVSQNPRHKITKRGQNVTFRCDPISEHNRLYWYRQTLGQGPEFLTYFQNEAQLEKSRLLSDRFSAERPKGSFSTLEIQRTEQGDSAMYLCASSFGTSNEKLFFGSGTQLSVL.

The V call is TRBV6-6, the J call TRBJ2-7; TRBD2 aligns across 8 bases. This CDR3 spans 14 amino acids. V dropped 6 bases and J dropped 4; count of bases not matched to a gene: 8. Germline CDR1 reads MNHNY; CDR2 reads SVGAGI (reference sequence). The CDR3 sequence: CASSHSGGLYEQYF. The CDR3 nucleotides are TGTGCCAGCAGCCACAGCGGGGGACTATACGAGCAGTACTTC.

This clonotype was recorded many times. The chain is built from TRBV2 and TRBJ1-1; D not certain. Per the germline V gene, CDR1 is SNHLY and CDR2 is FYNNEI. V was trimmed by 3 bases and J by 3 bases, leaving 8 bases between them. The CDR3 sequence is 13 residues long. Written as DNA, the CDR3 is TGTGCCAGCAGTGAGGAGGGTTACACTGAAGCTTTCTTT. Translation gives CASSEEGYTEAFF.

This clonotype has at least ten counts. The chain has TRBV7-3 and TRBJ1-2, with a possible D match to TRBD1 (6 bases). Germline V gene data show CDR1 as SGHTA and CDR2 as FQGTGA. The V and J ends lost 3 bases and 0 bases respectively, with 11 bases between them. CDR3 length equals 15 residues. The CDR3 region has the DNA TGTGCCAGCAGCTTCGGCAGGGGTGCTAACTATGGCTACACCTTC. This sequence encodes CASSFGRGANYGYTF.

Ten or more counts support this clonotype. The chain is built from TRBV11-2 and TRBJ2-7; the D gene is possibly TRBD1 (6 bases). Germline lookup yields CDR1 SGHAT and CDR2 FQNNGV. This CDR3 has 16 amino acids. V gave up 5 bases and J gave up 2 bases, with 19 bases separating them. The CDR3 loop is CASSPSPGQGTYEQYF. CDR3 DNA sequence: TGTGCCAGCAGCCCCTCCCCTGGGCAGGGGACCTACGAGCAGTACTTC.

This clonotype has ten or more counts. A junction boundary mismatches the germline segment, possibly from a read error. V is TRBV7-7 and J is TRBJ2-2, with D unresolved. CDR1 is SSHAT and CDR2 is FNYEAQ in the germline V gene (reference sequence). This CDR3 is built from 13 residues. The CDR3 DNA reads TGTGCTAGCAGCTCCAGCAACACCGGGGAGCTGTTTTTT. It translates to CASSSSNTGELFF.

This clonotype was picked up many times. The chain combines TRBV10-2 with TRBJ2-1; D is possibly TRBD2 (6 bases). Trimming left V 8 bases short and J 1 base short, with 18 bases between. The CDR3 loop spans 16 amino acids. Germline loops: CDR1 WSHSY, CDR2 SAAADI. The DNA of the CDR3 is TGCGCCAGCGGAGGGAAGGCCCTAGCTTCCTACAATGAGCAGTTCTTC. Translation gives CASGGKALASYNEQFF.

This clonotype was counted at least ten times. The V call is TRBV7-9, the J call TRBJ1-4; a weak D match, TRBD1 (6 bases). The CDR3 has 14 residues. In germline, CDR1 is SEHNR, CDR2 FQNEAQ (reference sequence). The V and J ends lost 5 bases and 0 bases respectively, with 7 bases between them. DNA for the CDR3: TGTGCCAGCAGCCACAGGGCAACTAATGAAAAACTGTTTTTT. Protein: CASSHRATNEKLFF.

In this sample, this clonotype turned up many times. V and J are TRBV7-9 and TRBJ2-6; 10 bases agree with TRBD1. The length of the CDR3 is 18 residues. CDR1 and CDR2 from the germline V gene are SEHNR and FQNEAQ (reference sequence). V lost 5 bases and J lost 4; bases outside the gene matches: 11. In DNA, the CDR3 is TGTGCCAGCAGCCCCGGGACAGGGGATAAATTGGGGGCCAACGTCCTGACTTTC. Translation: CASSPGTGDKLGANVLTF.

This clonotype was seen more than once but under ten times. The chain employs TRBV25-1 and TRBJ1-1; possibly TRBD1 for D (5 bases). This CDR3 region has 17 residues. Per germline, CDR1 MGHDK and CDR2 SYGVNS. V was trimmed by 1 base and J by 2 bases, leaving 17 bases between them. The CDR3 bases are TGTGCCAGCAGTGAATTGGACATTGATATATCTAACACTGAAGCTTTCTTT. It is translated as CASSELDIDISNTEAFF.